The clone carrying this T cell receptor (beta chain) was detected ten times or more. The data originate from a study of molecular identifiers for immune sequencing clone quantification. Preparation methods for the bulk TCR libraries were those previously described, with listed TCR primers. TCRdb independently ran MiXCR on the PCR reads; one entry per CDR3 protein. Of about 500,000 distinct CDR3 sequences in the sample, over 20% were seen once. Germline lookup yields CDR1 MNHNY and CDR2 SVGAGI (reference sequence). Trimming removed 0 bases at V and 6 bases at J, with 6 bases between. This CDR3 contains 12 residues.

This receptor was identified in a human donor in good health. Some libraries in this study had Jurkat cell RNA spiked in. The sequencing input was naive CD8+ T cells from blood, with Jurkat cell RNA spiked in. As to subset: FACS-sorted CD8+CD4-CCR7+CD45RA+ naive T cells. The chain recombines TRBV6-6 with TRBJ2-7; D unclear. In nucleotides, the CDR3 is TGTGCCAGCAGTTACTCGCTGGCCGAGCAGTACTTC. This gives the protein CASSYSLAEQYF.